The 13 T cell receptor beta chains given below trace back to one sample, sequenced in a study of CD8+CD57+ T cells in acquired aplastic anemia. Genomic DNA, serving as template, underwent TCR beta VDJ and CDR3 profiling. TCRdb re-analysed the reads in MiXCR, keeping a single row per CDR3 protein. The repertoire holds hundreds of thousands of distinct CDR3 sequences, with roughly 68% as singletons. Specimen: sorted CD4+, CD8+, or CD8+CD57+ T cells (not recorded which) from PBMCs. These receptors were obtained from a human donor in good health, serving as a control.

This clonotype was seen repeatedly, ten times or more. CDR3 sequence reads: CSARERFHAEPNYGYTF. Here the CDR3 DNA reads TGCAGTGCTAGAGAAAGGTTTCACGCAGAACCTAACTATGGCTACACCTTC. The V and J genes are TRBV20-1 and TRBJ1-2; D unresolved. The CDR3 runs 17 residues. The germline gives CDR1 DFQATT, CDR2 SNEGSKA (reference sequence). V was pared by 0 bases and J by 0 bases, with 17 bases between.

The chain links TRBV7-8 to TRBJ2-5; D not resolved. V was shortened by 1 base and J by 5 bases, with 8 bases between the two germline ends. Looked up from germline, CDR1 is SGHVS and CDR2 is FQNEAQ. CDR3 length equals 13 residues. CDR3 bases: TGTGCCAGCAGCTTAGGGGGAAGGGAGACCCAGTACTTC. Protein sequence: CASSLGGRETQYF.

About this clonotype itself: A read error may produce the germline difference seen at one junction end. The chain couples TRBV2 to TRBJ2-7, with D perhaps TRBD1 (6 bases). The CDR3 sequence is 14 residues long. Germline V gene lookup returns CDR1 SNHLY and CDR2 FYNNEI. The CDR3, as DNA: TGTGCCAGCAGCTCGAACAGGGTAGGGTCCGCGCACTACTTT. It codes for CASSSNRVGSAHYF. The complete variable domain, with remaining parts taken from reference TRBV2 and TRBJ2-7, reads EPEVTQTPSHQVTQMGQEVILRCVPISNHLYFYWYRQILGQKVEFLVSFYNNEISEKSEIFDDQFSVERPDGSNFTLKIRSTKLEDSAMYFCASSSNRVGSAHYFGPGTRLTVT.

The rearrangement links TRBV20-1 to TRBJ2-3; D gene ambiguous. From germline, CDR1 is DFQATT and CDR2 SNEGSKA (reference sequence). The CDR3 has 11 residues. The CDR3 sequence is CNVGLTDTQYF. The CDR3 bases are TGCAATGTCGGGTTAACAGATACGCAGTATTTT.

This chain links TRBV7-2 with TRBJ1-3, with 7 bases fitting TRBD1. V shed 5 bases, J shed 12 bases, and the junction held 19 bases outside the gene matches. There are 16 residues in the CDR3. CDR1 SGHTA and CDR2 FQGNSA come from the germline V gene. This CDR3 is CASSVDRDYGYTIIYF. The CDR3 bases are TGTGCCAGCAGCGTCGACAGGGACTATGGCTACACCATCATATATTTT.

V gene TRBV9 combines with J gene TRBJ2-7, with D perhaps given as TRBD1 or TRBD2 (5 bases each). Germline V gives CDR1 SGDLS, CDR2 YYNGEE. This CDR3 region has 12 residues. V lost 4 bases to trimming and J lost 5 bases, with 10 bases between them. The CDR3 DNA sequence: TGTGCCAGCAGCCCTGGGGACGACGAGCAGTACTTC. Translating it yields CASSPGDDEQYF.

The CDR3: CASSLRQGGEKQYF. The CDR3 DNA reads TGTGCCAGCAGCCTTAGACAGGGGGGGGAGAAGCAGTACTTC. This sequence joins TRBV9 and TRBJ2-7; 9 bases fit TRBD1. Germline loops: CDR1 SGDLS, CDR2 YYNGEE. The V gene end was trimmed by 4 bases and the J gene end by 8 bases; junction bases not matched to a gene: 10. This CDR3 has 14 amino acids.

This clonotype was seen once. The V and J genes are TRBV5-4 and TRBJ2-5; D ambiguous. In germline, CDR1 is SGHNT, CDR2 YYREEE (reference sequence). V lost 0 bases and J 1 base, leaving 10 bases between the germline ends. The CDR3 extends over 15 amino acids. This chain's CDR3 is CASSLAGKGQETQYF. For the CDR3, the DNA is TGTGCCAGCAGCTTGGCTGGCAAGGGCCAAGAGACCCAGTACTTC.

The chain couples TRBV7-9 to TRBJ1-2; no clear D gene. V dropped 1 base and J dropped 4 bases, with 10 bases sitting between them. Germline CDR1 SEHNR, CDR2 FQNEAQ (reference sequence). The CDR3 has 14 residues. The CDR3 is CASSLEDGRYGYTF. CDR3 nucleotide sequence: TGTGCCAGCAGCTTAGAGGACGGACGCTATGGCTACACCTTC.

This clonotype has only one observation. Relative to the germline gene, one junction end is altered; a read error may explain this. The rearrangement joins TRBV12-3 or TRBV12-4 to TRBJ2-7; 8 nucleotides agree with TRBD2. The CDR3 loop spans 14 amino acids. The CDR3 here is CASGFAGGSYEQYF. CDR3 in DNA: TGTGCCAGCGGTTTCGCGGGGGGCTCCTACGAGCAGTACTTC.

To note about this clonotype: A much larger clonotype is one base distant, so this may be a read error. The chain couples TRBV9 to TRBJ2-2; D might be TRBD1 (5 bases). Germline CDR1 and CDR2: SGDLS and YYNGEE. The CDR3 has 16 amino acids. V gave up 5 bases and J gave up 3 bases, with 17 bases separating them. Here the CDR3 DNA reads TGTGCCAGCAGTTACTCGAGTGACAGCCACACCGGGGAGCTGTTTTTT. Translating gives CASSYSSDSHTGELFF.

The table lists this clonotype with a few counts. V usage is TRBV2 and J usage is TRBJ1-3, with 7 bases identical to TRBD1. The CDR3 spans 14 residues. Germline loops: CDR1 SNHLY, CDR2 FYNNEI. The junction had 1 base not matched to a gene; V was cut back by 1 base and J by 4 bases. DNA for the CDR3: TGTGCCAGCAGTGAAGACAGGGGAGGAAACACCATATATTTT. Residues: CASSEDRGGNTIYF.

The table lists this clonotype with a count of one. The chain recombines TRBV7-9 with TRBJ1-5; 7 bases fit TRBD1. The V gene's germline CDR1 is SEHNR and CDR2 FQNEAQ (reference sequence). The CDR3 has 14 residues. The V and J ends lost 6 bases and 11 bases, in that order; junction bases with no gene match: 13. Written as DNA, the CDR3 is TGTGCCAGCAGGGACACAGGGGACAATCAAACCCAGCATTTT. Translation: CASRDTGDNQTQHF.